These T cell receptor beta chains were read from a single sample in a study of cytomegalovirus exposure and HLA in healthy donors. Produced via immunoSEQ multiplex PCR; TCRdb's table is partial and in-frame only. The sample holds 130,000 to 150,000 clones; over 70% are singletons and the top ten take more than 0.85%. The sequenced sample consisted of PBMCs. The source is a man aged 18 to 29 in good health and CMV-seronegative. Each CDR3 is given with its conserved first and last residue. D genes are given only for firm matches. Where a row states a size, it is once, few, many or the class of an expanded clone; other rows omit it.

clone_size	d_call	j_call	v_call	cdr3_aa	cdr3_nt
-	-	TRBJ1-1	TRBV7-9	CASSLAGISTEAFF	TGTGCCAGCAGCTTAGCGGGCATATCCACTGAAGCTTTCTTT
-	-	TRBJ2-1	TRBV10-3	CAIRARGSSYNEQFF	TGTGCCATCAGGGCCCGGGGTAGCTCCTACAATGAGCAGTTCTTC
-	-	TRBJ1-4	TRBV18	CASSPRGGAGEKLFF	TGTGCCAGCTCACCGCGCGGGGGCGCAGGCGAAAAACTGTTTTTT
-	-	TRBJ1-2	TRBV7-9	CSSSPGVYGYTF	TGTTCCAGCAGCCCAGGGGTCTATGGCTACACCTTC
-	-	TRBJ2-7	TRBV7-2	CASSLAVQGSYEQYF	TGTGCCAGCAGCTTAGCTGTTCAGGGGTCCTACGAGCAGTACTTC
once	-	TRBJ1-2	TRBV6-5	CASRTGNHGYTF	TGTGCCAGCAGAACAGGGAATCATGGCTACACCTTC
-	-	TRBJ1-2	TRBV2	CASSDSGIYGYTF	TGTGCCAGCAGTGACTCAGGGATTTATGGCTACACCTTC
-	TRBD2	TRBJ2-7	TRBV7-8	CASSLRSPPGGPTYEQYF	TGTGCCAGCAGCTTAAGATCGCCCCCGGGGGGACCCACCTACGAGCAGTACTTC
-	TRBD1	TRBJ1-6	TRBV12-5	CASGLVVGTVDSPLHF	TGTGCTAGTGGTTTGGTGGTCGGGACAGTAGATTCACCCCTCCACTTT
-	-	TRBJ2-7	TRBV18	CASSLNREALEQYF	TGTGCCAGCTCACTGAACAGAGAAGCCCTGGAGCAGTACTTC
-	-	TRBJ2-3	TRBV11-3	CASSVGEEDTQYF	TGTGCCAGCAGCGTAGGAGAGGAGGATACGCAGTATTTT
-	-	TRBJ1-2	TRBV28	CASSRNPLDTDYGYTF	TGTGCCAGCAGTCGAAACCCGCTGGACACCGACTATGGCTACACCTTC
-	TRBD1	TRBJ1-1	TRBV7-9	CASSSLDREQAFF	TGTGCCAGCAGCTCCCTCGACAGGGAACAGGCTTTCTTT
once	TRBD1	TRBJ1-1	TRBV4-2	CASGTRGSSCEAFF	TGTGCCAGCGGAACCAGGGGGTCGTCGTGTGAAGCTTTCTTT
-	-	TRBJ1-4	TRBV19	CASRSTDNNEKLFF	TGTGCCAGTAGGTCGACAGATAATAATGAAAAACTGTTTTTT
-	TRBD1	TRBJ1-1	TRBV19	CASTPTGRYTEAFF	TGTGCCAGTACCCCGACAGGGAGGTACACTGAAGCTTTCTTT
-	-	TRBJ2-7	TRBV30	CAWSEGGSYEQYF	TGTGCCTGGAGTGAAGGGGGCTCCTACGAGCAGTACTTC
-	TRBD1	TRBJ1-2	TRBV11-3	CASSFTGARGYGYTF	TGTGCCAGCAGCTTCACAGGGGCCCGTGGCTATGGCTACACCTTC
-	TRBD2	TRBJ2-3	TRBV9	CASSTRSSGGPPLTDTQYF	TGTGCCAGCAGCACCAGATCCAGCGGGGGGCCACCCCTTACAGATACGCAGTATTTT
-	-	TRBJ1-4	TRBV6-1	CASSEVDGEKLFF	TGTGCCAGCAGTGAAGTTGACGGGGAAAAACTGTTTTTT
-	-	TRBJ1-6	TRBV7-9	CASNQGNSPLHF	TGTGCCAGCAATCAGGGGAATTCACCCCTCCACTTT
-	-	TRBJ1-2	TRBV7-6	CASSLGRVNYGYTF	TGTGCCAGCAGCTTAGGCAGGGTTAACTATGGCTACACCTTC
-	-	TRBJ2-2	TRBV27	CASSYSRTMRTGELFF	TGTGCCAGCAGTTATAGTAGGACTATGAGGACCGGGGAGCTGTTTTTT
-	-	TRBJ1-4	TRBV18	CASSPELAEVYEKLFF	TGTGCCAGCTCACCCGAATTGGCAGAGGTCTATGAAAAACTGTTTTTT
-	TRBD1	TRBJ2-7	TRBV5-8	CASSLAWDRGRNEQYF	TGTGCCAGCAGCTTGGCTTGGGACAGGGGGCGAAACGAGCAGTACTTC
-	-	TRBJ1-6	TRBV7-2	CASSPDRNNSPLHF	TGTGCCAGCAGTCCAGACAGAAATAATTCACCCCTCCACTTT
once	TRBD1	TRBJ2-7	TRBV10-3	CAIGAGTGGNYEQYF	TGTGCCATTGGCGCCGGGACAGGGGGCAACTACGAGCAGTACTTC
-	TRBD1	TRBJ2-1	TRBV7-9	CASSLVQGINNEQFF	TGTGCCAGCAGCTTAGTACAGGGGATAAACAATGAGCAGTTCTTC
few	TRBD1	TRBJ1-5	TRBV6-6	CASTPTGTSSAQHF	TGTGCCAGCACTCCGACAGGGACATCTTCGGCCCAGCATTTT
-	TRBD1	TRBJ1-2	TRBV19	CASSRDSFYGYTF	TGTGCCAGTAGTCGGGACAGCTTCTATGGCTACACCTTC
-	-	TRBJ2-7	TRBV7-2	CASSLVPGSSYEQYF	TGTGCCAGCAGCTTAGTACCTGGGAGCTCCTACGAGCAGTACTTC
-	TRBD1	TRBJ1-6	TRBV18	CASSPGDRDNSPLHF	TGTGCCAGCTCACCAGGGGACAGGGATAATTCACCCCTCCACTTT
-	TRBD1	TRBJ2-1	TRBV4-3	CASSPRDRGGEQFF	TGCGCCAGCAGCCCCCGGGACAGGGGCGGTGAGCAGTTCTTC
-	TRBD2	TRBJ2-3	TRBV5-1	CASSPTLAGGPGTDTQYF	TGCGCCAGCAGCCCGACCCTAGCGGGGGGGCCTGGCACAGATACGCAGTATTTT
-	-	TRBJ1-1	TRBV5-1	CASSLVNSGTEAFF	TGCGCCAGCAGCTTGGTGAACTCGGGAACTGAAGCTTTCTTT
once	-	TRBJ1-2	TRBV9	CASNSQGSGYTF	TGTGCCAGCAACTCACAGGGTTCTGGCTACACCTTC
-	-	TRBJ1-2	TRBV7-9	CASSLSRTNYGYTF	TGTGCCAGCAGCTTAAGCCGCACTAACTATGGCTACACCTTC
-	-	TRBJ2-1	TRBV19	CASSPGAGYNEQFF	TGTGCCAGTAGTCCAGGGGCAGGCTACAATGAGCAGTTCTTC
once	TRBD1	TRBJ2-7	TRBV2	CACRDRIYEQYF	TGTGCCTGCCGGGACAGGATCTACGAGCAGTACTTC
-	TRBD1	TRBJ2-5	TRBV5-4	CASSLSGGVETQYF	TGTGCCAGCAGCTTGTCAGGGGGCGTCGAGACCCAGTACTTC
-	-	TRBJ1-4	TRBV4-2	CASSQETGSGANEKLFF	TGTGCCAGCAGCCAAGAGACGGGAAGCGGGGCTAATGAAAAACTGTTTTTT
-	TRBD2	TRBJ2-5	TRBV7-2	CASSLVSQGLDQETQYF	TGTGCCAGCAGCTTAGTTTCGCAGGGACTAGACCAAGAGACCCAGTACTTC
-	-	TRBJ2-7	TRBV15	CATSRGAVGGAQGYEQYF	TGTGCCACCAGCAGAGGGGCCGTTGGGGGGGCTCAGGGGTACGAGCAGTACTTC
-	-	TRBJ1-3	TRBV9	CASSDYRGSGNTIYF	TGTGCCAGCAGCGATTATCGCGGTTCTGGAAACACCATATATTTT
-	TRBD1	TRBJ2-7	TRBV4-1	CASSQDGPGTAYEQYF	TGCGCCAGCAGCCAAGATGGGCCGGGGACAGCCTACGAGCAGTACTTC
-	-	TRBJ1-2	TRBV19	CASSILGSNYGYTF	TGTGCCAGTAGTATACTCGGGTCCAACTATGGCTACACCTTC
-	-	TRBJ1-5	TRBV6-5	CASSRGGSNQPQHF	TGTGCCAGCAGCCGCGGAGGAAGCAATCAGCCCCAGCATTTT
-	-	TRBJ2-7	TRBV19	CASSQGAQGEQYF	TGTGCCAGTAGTCAAGGGGCGCAGGGCGAGCAGTACTTC
few	-	TRBJ1-1	TRBV19	CASSRGPTEAFF	TGTGCCAGTAGTAGAGGGCCCACTGAAGCTTTCTTT
-	-	TRBJ1-1	TRBV7-2	CASRLGPGALNTEAFF	TGTGCCAGCAGATTAGGGCCTGGGGCGTTGAACACTGAAGCTTTCTTT
few	-	TRBJ1-1	TRBV4-3	CASSQDGQAEAFF	TGCGCCAGCAGCCAAGATGGCCAGGCTGAAGCTTTCTTT
-	TRBD1	TRBJ1-5	TRBV18	CASSPYQQGVYGQPQHF	TGTGCCAGCTCACCATATCAACAGGGGGTGTACGGTCAGCCCCAGCATTTT
-	-	TRBJ1-5	TRBV7-2	CASSSRQTGQPQHF	TGTGCCAGCAGCTCCAGACAGACCGGTCAGCCCCAGCATTTT
-	-	TRBJ1-2	TRBV21-1	CASSESQGGAYGYTF	TGTGCCAGCAGCGAATCACAGGGAGGGGCCTATGGCTACACCTTC
-	-	TRBJ1-1	TRBV28	CASSEQGTEAFF	TGTGCCAGCAGTGAACAGGGAACTGAAGCTTTCTTT